The rows below give T cell receptor beta chains drawn from one sample of a study of blood T cell repertoires in COVID-19. Profiling relied on immunoSEQ multiplex PCR, and the TCRdb table lists in-frame clones only, not all of them. The sample consists of fewer than 700,000 clones, 85% to 90% of them appearing once. The material sequenced was peripheral blood. The receptors were sampled from a woman aged 45-65 years with COVID-19, enrolled during active disease. The CDR3 runs from the conserved cysteine through the conserved F or W.

>TRBV6-5|TRBJ1-1
CASVKGGTEAFF
>TRBV12-3/TRBV12-4|TRBJ1-2
CASSSGTGGTF
>TRBV30|TRBJ2-5
CAWSTRGGNQETQYF
>TRBV28|TRBJ1-2
CASGTSGGRPYGYTF
>TRBV14|TRBJ2-7
CASQAGASYEQYF
>TRBV7-2|TRBJ2-3
CASSSTWGRILGADTQYF
>TRBV6-1|TRBJ1-2
CASSDNTGHSREINYGYTF
>TRBV6-6|TRBJ1-4
CASSYNSGANEKLFF
>TRBV28|TRBJ2-1
CASSFLSSYNEQFF
>TRBV2|TRBJ2-1
CASSSSPSGYNEQFF
>TRBV9|TRBJ2-7
CASSAGTSYYEQYF
>TRBV2|TRBJ2-2
CARKQGTGELFF
>TRBV30|TRBJ2-3
CAWRLAGAADTQYF
>TRBV2|TRBJ1-2
CASSDPGGYGYTF
>TRBV9|TRBJ2-1
CASSVEGTGNNEQFF
>TRBV10-3|TRBJ1-1
CAISESGENTEAFF
>TRBV5-6|TRBJ2-3
CASSLGGVPRPDTQYF
>TRBV11-3|TRBJ1-1
CASSLDSGGTEAFF
>TRBV4-2|TRBJ1-2
CASSQGVTGGVNGYTF
>TRBV28|TRBJ2-7
CASSLTGGYRHEQYF
>TRBV6-5|TRBJ2-1
CASSTQGNSNEQFF
>TRBV11-2|TRBJ2-5
CASSSGGFAQETQYF
>TRBV9|TRBJ2-2
CASALSGANTGELFF
>TRBV5-8|TRBJ1-5
CASSSLSGLVGKPQHF